This entry features one TCR beta chain sequence. The antigen remains undetermined. This sample was taken from a study of blood T cells in healthy people across ages. Whole-study findings and limits: Across samples, TCR beta diversity tracked strongly with naive T cell percentage. Long-lived donors had more naive CD4+ cells and higher diversity than aged donors. TCR beta diversity per million T cells fell roughly linearly with age.

Primers used in a second PCR of about 6 to 11 cycles were a sample-barcoded 5' primer and a J-beta primer mix. TCRdb fed the 5' RACE reads into MiXCR, producing one record per CDR3 protein. This table has around 2 million distinct CDR3 sequences, about 39% appearing once. Healthy individuals of Caucasian origin from Russia, aged about 6 to 95, served as donors. This receptor was identified in a human donor in good health. Material for sequencing was blood.

The CDR3 loop reads CASRPLAGALNEQFF. Written as DNA, the CDR3 is TGCGCCAGCAGGCCTCTAGCGGGGGCCCTCAATGAGCAGTTCTTC. V usage is TRBV5-1 and J usage is TRBJ2-1; 10 bases align to TRBD2. Germline V lookup: CDR1 SGHRS, CDR2 YFSETQ. The CDR3 length is 15 residues. The V and J ends lost 5 bases and 6 bases, in that order; junction bases with no gene match: 8. The full variable domain, rest sourced from reference TRBV5-1 and TRBJ2-1, is KAGVTQTPRYLIKTRGQQVTLSCSPISGHRSVSWYQQTPGQGLQFLFEYFSETQRNKGNFPGRFSGRQFSNSRSEMNVSTLELGDSALYLCASRPLAGALNEQFFGPGTRLTVL.